This T cell receptor (beta chain) is from a study of PD-1 blockade in classical Hodgkin lymphoma. In regard to this clone: Its target is unknown.

TCRdb's copy holds only in-frame clones and misses some; the assay was immunoSEQ multiplex PCR. The sample has 40,000 to 45,000 clones, approximately 70% seen once. Each patient experienced a relapse that followed autologous stem cell transplantation, and brentuximab vedotin exposure varied. General study points: With respect to the repertoire differences, their causes, possibly disease activity or prior therapy, remain undefined. Baseline diversity was lower in partial responders and progressors than complete responders. CD4+ TCR diversity, unlike CD8+, climbed significantly by C4D1. According to reports, newly diagnosed patients had lower baseline TCR diversity than healthy donors, and relapsed/refractory patients had lower baseline TCR diversity still.

CDR3 size: 14 residues. The V segment lost 3 bases and the J segment 5 bases; nucleotides outside the gene matches: 6. CDR1 MDHEN and CDR2 SYDVKM come from the germline V gene. The chain couples TRBV28 to TRBJ2-7; 8 nucleotides align to TRBD1. The specimen comprised peripheral blood mononuclear cells (PBMCs), sampled before the second cycle of nivolumab. This sequence was found in a human donor with classical Hodgkin lymphoma. The CDR3 protein is CASSFATGVDEQYF. The CDR3 nucleotides are TGTGCCAGCAGTTTTGCGACAGGGGTTGACGAGCAGTACTTC.